The clone carrying this TCR beta chain was seen a single time. This specimen comes from a study of shared clonotypes between healthy human individuals. The assay ran at deep level. It was across several immunoSEQ plates that each subset's genomic DNA was evenly split. Method: immunoSEQ multiplex PCR; TCRdb's copy keeps in-frame clones and lacks some. Of hundreds of thousands of clones listed, over 65% are singletons. V dropped 4 bases and J dropped 9; count of bases not matched to a gene: 6. Germline V gene data show CDR1 as SGHRS and CDR2 as YFSETQ. The CDR3 length is 12 residues. A CD45RA+ naive subset and a CD45RA-negative memory subset were split from CD4+ cells.

The TCR comes from a woman in her 30s in good health. This chain links TRBV5-1 with TRBJ2-7; 8 bases align to TRBD2. The sample was memory CD4+ T cells sorted from blood. Subset of the sample: CD45RA-negative fraction. Here the CDR3 reads CASSPTGGLQYF. CDR3 nucleotide sequence: TGCGCCAGCAGCCCGACGGGAGGGTTGCAGTACTTC.